Below, one T cell receptor beta chain is given with its context. The antigen is not known. The data were taken from a study of response to subunit inactivated influenza vaccine. TCRdb re-derived calls from the RT-PCR reads in MiXCR, one entry per CDR3 protein. This sample has around 570,000 distinct CDR3 sequences, with around 10% found just once. In germline, CDR1 is MNHNS, CDR2 SASEGT. The CDR3 covers 14 residues. The germline V and J ends were trimmed by 5 bases and 8 bases, with 18 bases remaining between them. Whole-study results and caveats: Seasonal influenza vaccination, on each occasion, was suggested by the authors to recruit few new T cells.

These data also featured in a second study, about T cells expressing NK-cell markers. That paper states: Beta-chain TCR cDNA was generated via 5'RACE template switching with UMIs. Dominant NKG2C+ clonotypes made up about 1.0-7.0% of CD8+ T cells in over five donors. The same clonotypes also predominated in the CD3+CD56-NKG2C+ fraction of several donors.

This specimen was PBMCs from blood, taken on the day of vaccination. The sequence was obtained from a man in his fifties who received an inactivated influenza vaccine. The rearrangement joins TRBV6-1 to TRBJ1-2; D unclear. CDR3 protein: CASSRGDSGRGYTF. The CDR3 bases are TGTGCCAGCAGTCGCGGAGACTCTGGAAGGGGCTACACCTTC.